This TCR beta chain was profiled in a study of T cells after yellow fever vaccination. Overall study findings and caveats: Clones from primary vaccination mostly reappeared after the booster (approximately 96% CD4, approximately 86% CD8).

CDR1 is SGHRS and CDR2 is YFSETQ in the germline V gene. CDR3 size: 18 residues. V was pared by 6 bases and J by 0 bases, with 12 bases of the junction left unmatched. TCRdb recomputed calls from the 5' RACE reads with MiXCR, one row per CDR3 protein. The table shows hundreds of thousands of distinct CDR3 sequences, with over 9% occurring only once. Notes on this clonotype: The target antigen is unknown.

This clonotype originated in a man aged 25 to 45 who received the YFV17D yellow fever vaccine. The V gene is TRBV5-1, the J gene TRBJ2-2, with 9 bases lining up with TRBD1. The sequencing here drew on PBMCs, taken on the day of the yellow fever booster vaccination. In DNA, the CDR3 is TGCGCCAGCAAGCAGGGGACAGGGATACCTCCGAACACCGGGGAGCTGTTTTTT. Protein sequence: CASKQGTGIPPNTGELFF.